These 10 T cell receptor beta chains came from one sample sequenced in a study of cytomegalovirus exposure and HLA in healthy donors. The PCR was carried out with 60 Vbeta primers and 13 Jbeta primers. The method was immunoSEQ multiplex PCR; TCRdb's version includes in-frame clones alone and lacks a portion of them. Among around 210,000 clones, 79% were seen once, and the ten largest hold roughly 1.5%. The sequenced material came from PBMCs. These receptor sequences come from a man aged 50 to 60 in good health and CMV-seronegative.

The chain recombines TRBV7-6 with TRBJ2-3; 7 bases are shared with TRBD1. The J segment lost 0 bases and the V segment lost 5 bases, leaving 5 bases of the junction unmatched. The CDR3 runs to 15 residues. CDR1 SGHVS and CDR2 FNYEAQ come from the germline V gene. CDR3 region: CASSRQGSSTDTQYF. CDR3 coding DNA: TGTGCCAGCAGCCGACAGGGTTCTAGCACAGATACGCAGTATTTT.

V gene TRBV30 combines with J gene TRBJ2-6, with 14 bases lining up with TRBD2. Germline V lookup: CDR1 GTSNPN, CDR2 SVGIG (reference sequence). The CDR3 sequence is 17 residues long. J was trimmed by 1 base and V by 5 bases; bases with no gene match: 4. The CDR3 region has the DNA TGTGCCTGGGGGACTAGCGGGAGTCAATCTGGGGCCAACGTCCTGACTTTC. Its translation: CAWGTSGSQSGANVLTF.

This rearrangement joins TRBV18 to TRBJ2-1, with a weak D call TRBD2 (5 bases). Per germline, CDR1 KGHSH and CDR2 LQKENI. The CDR3 sequence is 15 residues long. The V and J ends lost 4 bases and 4 bases respectively, with 14 bases between them. The CDR3: CASSLPRAFYNEQFF. CDR3 nucleotides: TGTGCCAGCTCACTCCCGCGGGCGTTTTACAATGAGCAGTTCTTC.

The CDR3: CASSDGTSGRALGADTQYF. The CDR3 DNA reads as TGTGCCAGCAGCGATGGGACTAGCGGGAGGGCCCTCGGGGCAGATACGCAGTATTTT. The chain joins TRBV7-9 to TRBJ2-3; 16 nucleotides match TRBD2. V lost 5 bases and J lost 4; bases outside the gene matches: 12. Germline V CDR1 and CDR2: SEHNR, FQNEAQ (reference sequence). This CDR3 is built from 19 residues.

The chain employs TRBV29-1 and TRBJ2-5; TRBD1 matches 7 bases. CDR1 is SQVTM and CDR2 is ANQGSEA in the germline V gene. V was pared by 6 bases and J by 1 base, with 5 bases of the junction left unmatched. CDR3 length equals 13 residues. The CDR3 sequence: CSVGQRFQETQYF. DNA of the CDR3: TGCAGCGTGGGACAGAGGTTCCAAGAGACCCAGTACTTC.

The CDR3 protein is CASSLAMNTEAFF. In DNA, the CDR3 is TGTGCCAGCAGCTTGGCCATGAACACTGAAGCTTTCTTT. This rearrangement joins TRBV7-2 to TRBJ1-1; D not resolved. CDR3 length equals 13 residues. CDR1 and CDR2 from the germline V gene are SGHTA and FQGNSA. V lost 3 bases and J lost 0, with 5 bases in between.

The chain is built from TRBV11-3 and TRBJ2-2; maybe TRBD2 (6 bases). Trimming stripped 0 bases from V and 6 bases from J, with 17 bases between. The CDR3 loop spans 17 amino acids. CDR1 SGHNT and CDR2 YENEEA come from the germline V gene. The CDR3 reads CASSLDILGGTSGELFF. The CDR3 nucleotides read TGTGCCAGCAGCTTAGATATTTTGGGCGGGACTTCCGGGGAGCTGTTTTTT.

The gene calls are TRBV6-1 and TRBJ2-7; D may be TRBD1 (6 bases). The CDR3 has 15 amino acids. With 6 bases removed from V and 0 bases from J, the gap between germline ends came to 15 bases. Germline CDR1 reads MNHNS; CDR2 reads SASEGT. The CDR3 sequence: CASSEGVMSSYEQYF. The CDR3 bases are TGTGCCAGCAGCGAGGGGGTGATGAGCTCCTACGAGCAGTACTTC.

The chain carries TRBV5-4 and TRBJ2-4, with 8 bases identical to TRBD2. Losses at the gene ends were 0 bases for V and 0 bases for J; bases not matched to a gene: 5. The CDR3 covers 17 residues. Germline CDR1 and CDR2: SGHNT and YYREEE (reference sequence). CDR3 coding DNA: TGTGCCAGCAGCTTGGCTAGCGGGTTGATAGCCAAAAACATTCAGTACTTC. It is translated as CASSLASGLIAKNIQYF.

The V and J genes are TRBV4-1 and TRBJ2-7, with 10 bases fitting TRBD2. CDR3 length: 16 residues. CDR1 MGHRA and CDR2 YSYEKL come from the germline V gene. Trimming cost V 5 bases and J 6 bases; bases outside gene matches: 13. The CDR3 bases are TGCGCCAGCAGCGAACAACCGGGACTAGCGTTTGGCGAGCAGTACTTC. Amino acids: CASSEQPGLAFGEQYF.